Presented here are 19 T cell receptor beta chains from one specimen sequenced in a study of human T cells and chemical hapten exposure. A single record per CDR3 protein comes from TCRdb applying MiXCR to the RACE reads. The profile shows approximately 260,000 distinct CDR3 sequences, approximately 7.5% of them singletons. This sample's time point: pre-sensitization, week 0. Treatment noted: therapeutic diphenylcyclopropenone sensitization with weekly scalp DPC. The sequenced sample was whole blood, obtained in connection with sensitization to the hapten diphenylcyclopropenone (DPC). Source of these receptors: a man between 18 and 35 years old with alopecia areata. Some clones in this sample may be carry-over from other donors' samples.

This clonotype appeared a few times. DNA for the CDR3: TGTGCCAGCAGCTCTATGAGGGGGGATGAGCAGTTCTTC. It is translated as CASSSMRGDEQFF. The rearrangement uses TRBV7-3 and TRBJ2-1; D tentatively reads TRBD1 or TRBD2 (6 bases each). Germline V gene data show CDR1 as SGHTA and CDR2 as FQGTGA. CDR3 length: 13 amino acids. Trimming pared 4 bases from V and 8 bases from J, leaving 12 bases between.

This clonotype occurred a few times. The V call is TRBV7-6, the J call TRBJ1-1; tentatively, D is TRBD1 (6 bases). The ends were cut back, 4 bases at V and 4 bases at J, with 16 bases in the middle. The germline gives CDR1 SGHVS, CDR2 FNYEAQ. The CDR3 is made up of 15 amino acids. CDR3 loop: CASSSYRAGATEAFF. As DNA, the CDR3 is TGTGCCAGCAGCTCCTACAGGGCGGGTGCCACTGAAGCTTTCTTT. The entire variable domain, with the rest obtained from reference TRBV7-6 and TRBJ1-1, is as follows: GAGVSQSPRYKVTKRGQDVALRCDPISGHVSLYWYRQALGQGPEFLTYFNYEAQQDKSGLPNDRFSAERPEGSISTLTIQRTEQRDSAMYRCASSSYRAGATEAFFGQGTRLTVV.

The chain has TRBV7-9 and TRBJ2-3, with D possibly being TRBD2 (7 bases). Germline V gene sequence: CDR1 SEHNR, CDR2 FQNEAQ (reference sequence). CDR3 size: 14 residues. Trimming stripped 5 bases from V and 2 bases from J, with 11 bases between. The CDR3 DNA sequence: TGTGCCAGCAGCAGCGGGACAATCACAGATACGCAGTATTTT. Amino acid sequence: CASSSGTITDTQYF.

This clonotype showed up just a few times. CDR3 residues: CASSYAPTGSTSYEQYF. CDR3 sequence (DNA): TGTGCCAGCAGTTACGCCCCGACGGGCAGTACTTCCTACGAGCAGTACTTC. V gene TRBV6-2 or TRBV6-3 combines with J gene TRBJ2-7; D gene uncertain. Per germline, CDR1 MNHEY and CDR2 SVGEGT. V was clipped by 2 bases and J by 1 base, with 18 bases between them. CDR3 length equals 17 residues.

This clonotype was seen more than once but under ten times. V usage is TRBV6-2 or TRBV6-3 and J usage is TRBJ2-1; D unclear. Germline CDR1 and CDR2: MNHEY and SVGEGT. This CDR3 region has 17 residues. V shed 4 bases and J shed 2 bases, with 18 bases lying between them. CDR3 sequence: CASSSLLDAAPYNEQFF. The CDR3 nucleotides are TGTGCCAGCAGTTCCCTCCTAGACGCTGCCCCCTACAATGAGCAGTTCTTC.

The chain carries TRBV7-9 and TRBJ1-1; D is unresolved. V dropped 3 bases and J dropped 3 bases, with 5 bases sitting between them. This CDR3 region has 12 residues. The germline V gene encodes CDR1 SEHNR and CDR2 FQNEAQ (reference sequence). The CDR3 here is CASSLWDTEAFF. CDR3 sequence (DNA): TGTGCCAGCAGCTTGTGGGACACTGAAGCTTTCTTT.

This clonotype was observed a handful of times. This chain uses TRBV7-2 with TRBJ2-4; 8 bases are shared with TRBD1. V lost 0 bases to trimming and J lost 0 bases; unmatched junction nucleotides: 4. This CDR3 has 17 residues. Germline CDR1 is SGHTA and CDR2 is FQGNSA. The chain's CDR3 is CASSLAGTGLAKNIQYF. DNA of the CDR3: TGTGCCAGCAGCTTAGCCGGGACAGGACTAGCCAAAAACATTCAGTACTTC.

This clonotype has just a few counts. The V and J genes are TRBV14 and TRBJ2-1; 8 bases are shared with TRBD2. Germline V gene sequence: CDR1 SGHDN, CDR2 FVKESK. V trimming: 4 bases; J trimming: 9 bases; junction bases outside the gene matches: 11. CDR3 length: 15 residues. DNA of the CDR3: TGTGCCAGCAGCCCCGAGCGGGGGCGAAGCCTTGAGCAGTTCTTC. Amino acids: CASSPERGRSLEQFF.

V and J are TRBV6-2 or TRBV6-3 and TRBJ2-7; D not resolved. Per the germline V gene, CDR1 is MNHEY and CDR2 is SVGEGT. The CDR3 spans 16 residues. Trimming took off 6 bases at V and 2 bases at J, with 20 bases between the two ends. Here the CDR3 DNA reads TGTGCCAGCAGCCCAAGAACAGCCCTAAATACCTACGAGCAGTACTTC. Translation: CASSPRTALNTYEQYF.

This clonotype was detected only a few times. The J gene is TRBJ1-5, the V gene TRBV28; D perhaps matches TRBD1 (5 bases). Trimming shortened V by 6 bases and J by 0 bases, and 6 bases separated the two germline ends. This CDR3 region has 13 residues. Germline V gene sequence: CDR1 MDHEN, CDR2 SYDVKM. CDR3 DNA: TGTGCCAGCAGGACAGTTAGCAATCAGCCCCAGCATTTT. It specifies CASRTVSNQPQHF.

This clonotype has a count of ten or more. This chain uses TRBV6-5 with TRBJ2-7; no clear D gene. The CDR3 has 11 amino acids. Germline CDR1 is MNHEY and CDR2 is SVGAGI. V was shortened by 3 bases and J by 3 bases, with 3 bases between the two germline ends. CDR3 in amino acids: CASSYNYEQYF. The CDR3 bases are TGTGCCAGCAGTTATAACTACGAGCAGTACTTC.

The table lists this clonotype with many counts. This chain joins TRBV12-3 or TRBV12-4 and TRBJ2-7; 8 bases align to TRBD1. Trimming took 6 bases from V and 4 from J; bases not matched to a gene: 11. The CDR3 contains 15 residues. DNA for the CDR3: TGTGCCAGCAGGGACGACAGGGGAAGTTCGTACGAGCAGTACTTC. Translation: CASRDDRGSSYEQYF.

J is TRBJ2-1 and V is TRBV12-3 or TRBV12-4; 13 bases are shared with TRBD2. V was pared by 5 bases and J by 5 bases, with 3 bases of the junction left unmatched. This CDR3 is 15 amino acids long. The CDR3 protein is CASSRTSGGHNEQFF. In nucleotides, the CDR3 is TGTGCCAGCAGTCGGACTAGCGGGGGTCACAATGAGCAGTTCTTC.

Ten or more counts support this clonotype. V and J are TRBV7-9 and TRBJ1-2; TRBD1 matches 7 bases. V trimming: 1 base; J trimming: 9 bases; junction bases outside the gene matches: 5. The CDR3 is 13 residues long. Germline values: CDR1 SEHNR, CDR2 FQNEAQ (reference sequence). CDR3 amino acids: CASSLEQGNSYTF. CDR3 coding DNA: TGTGCCAGCAGCTTAGAACAGGGGAATAGCTACACCTTC.

The chain links TRBV6-5 to TRBJ1-5; 7 bases agree with TRBD1. With 3 bases clipped from V and 3 bases from J, the junction kept 2 bases outside the gene matches. Germline loops: CDR1 MNHEY, CDR2 SVGAGI. The CDR3 has 14 amino acids. In DNA form, the CDR3 reads TGTGCCAGCAGTTATACAGGGGCCAATCAGCCCCAGCATTTT. Translation gives CASSYTGANQPQHF.

This clonotype was recorded at least ten times. The V gene is TRBV10-3, the J gene TRBJ1-5; 7 bases are shared with TRBD1. The J segment lost 2 bases and the V segment lost 8 bases, leaving 9 bases of the junction unmatched. The CDR3 extends over 15 amino acids. Germline CDR1 and CDR2: ENHRY and SYGVKD. DNA for the CDR3: TGTGCCATCGGTGGCTGGGGGACAGGCAATCAGCCCCAGCATTTT. Translated: CAIGGWGTGNQPQHF.

This chain uses TRBV6-2 or TRBV6-3 with TRBJ2-2; D not certain. With 7 bases removed from V and 5 bases from J, the gap between germline ends came to 17 bases. Germline V gene data show CDR1 as MNHEY and CDR2 as SVGEGT. This CDR3 region has 15 residues. CDR3 residues: CASIAAVKLTGELFF. CDR3 in DNA: TGTGCCAGCATCGCGGCAGTCAAGCTTACCGGGGAGCTGTTTTTT.

V gene TRBV4-1 combines with J gene TRBJ1-3; D perhaps matches TRBD1 (5 bases). This CDR3 has 15 amino acids. Trimming stripped 0 bases from V and 5 bases from J, with 11 bases between. The germline gives CDR1 MGHRA, CDR2 YSYEKL. In nucleotides, the CDR3 is TGCGCCAGCAGCCAAGATGGGGGTGGAAGAAACACCATATATTTT. Its translation is CASSQDGGGRNTIYF.

This CDR3 reads CATSKTGQGVGYTF. CDR3 nucleotides: TGTGCCACCAGTAAAACCGGACAGGGTGTTGGCTACACCTTC. The chain employs TRBV24-1 and TRBJ1-2; 8 bases line up with TRBD1. The CDR3 has 14 amino acids. J was trimmed by 7 bases and V by 6 bases; bases with no gene match: 9. Germline V gene lookup returns CDR1 KGHDR and CDR2 SFDVKD.